Detailed here is one T cell receptor (beta chain). What it binds is not known. This entry is derived from a study of graft-versus-host responses after intestinal transplantation. Study overall: The study gave all recipients anti-thymocyte globulin induction, then tacrolimus and steroids for about 3 years. Study observations and caveats: Recipient marrow held GvH clones, some first seen in ileum or blood.

The junction had 13 bases not matched to a gene; V was cut back by 4 bases and J by 4 bases. Germline lookup yields CDR1 SGDLS and CDR2 YYNGEE. The CDR3 length is 17 residues. Using immunoSEQ multiplex PCR, the repertoire was profiled, and TCRdb retains in-frame clones only, with some absent. Of about 69,000 clones listed, roughly 92% are singletons. The sequence came from a human patient who received an intestinal transplant, so some T cells may come from the graft donor. The genes are TRBV9 and TRBJ2-1; 8 nucleotides align to TRBD2. Sequenced material: bone marrow, taken approximately 700 days after intestinal transplantation. CDR3 nucleotide sequence: TGTGCCAGCAGCACCCGGGGGGGCGGGAGTAGGTACAATGAGCAGTTCTTC. Encoded protein: CASSTRGGGSRYNEQFF.